A selection of T cell receptor beta chains follows, all from one sample in a study of PD-L1 blockade in urothelial cancer. TCRdb keeps only in-frame clones here, not all; method: immunoSEQ multiplex PCR. The repertoire consists of around 93,000 clones, with less than 85% occurring once and the leading ten covering roughly 8%. The sequences come from PBMCs, collected around atezolizumab (anti-PD-L1) treatment. The source is a man between 65 and 85 years old with urothelial cancer. Each CDR3 is given with its conserved first and last residue. D genes are given only for firm matches. Clone size is stated in some rows and not others, as once, few, many or a class when expanded.

CSVTGTYNEQFF | TGCAGCGTCACCGGGACCTACAATGAGCAGTTCTTC | TRBJ2-1 | TRBV29-1 | . | .
CASSLGSSGRHNEQFF | TGTGCCAGCAGCTTGGGCTCTAGCGGGAGGCACAATGAGCAGTTCTTC | TRBJ2-1 | TRBV5-4 | TRBD2 | .
CASSSQGTGSTEAFF | TGTGCCAGCAGTTCCCAAGGGACAGGGAGCACTGAAGCTTTCTTT | TRBJ1-1 | TRBV28 | TRBD1 | few
CASSVGLAAYNEQFF | TGTGCCAGCAGCGTGGGACTAGCGGCCTACAATGAGCAGTTCTTC | TRBJ2-1 | TRBV9 | TRBD2 | once
CASTPRRTESGELFF | TGTGCCAGTACCCCCCGGCGGACAGAGAGCGGGGAGCTGTTTTTT | TRBJ2-2 | TRBV19 | . | .
CAISDSGGVKDTQYF | TGTGCCATCAGTGATTCGGGCGGGGTGAAAGATACGCAGTATTTT | TRBJ2-3 | TRBV10-3 | . | .
CASSWTSENTDTQYF | TGTGCCAGCAGTTGGACTAGCGAAAACACAGATACGCAGTATTTT | TRBJ2-3 | TRBV27 | TRBD2 | once
CASSLVFRNYEQYF | TGTGCCAGCAGCTTAGTTTTCAGAAACTACGAGCAGTACTTC | TRBJ2-7 | TRBV11-2 | . | .
CASSDATNEKLFF | TGTGCCAGCAGTGACGCAACTAATGAAAAACTGTTTTTT | TRBJ1-4 | TRBV6-1 | . | .
CASSLIGQGASGANVLTF | TGTGCCAGCAGCTTAATCGGACAGGGGGCCTCTGGGGCCAACGTCCTGACTTTC | TRBJ2-6 | TRBV7-9 | TRBD1 | .
CASSPTSGTTYEQYF | TGTGCCAGCAGTCCAACTAGCGGGACCACCTACGAGCAGTACTTC | TRBJ2-7 | TRBV2 | TRBD2 | .
CASSIVGAQRLFF | TGTGCCAGTAGTATAGTCGGAGCCCAGCGGCTGTTTTTT | TRBJ1-4 | TRBV19 | . | once
CASRESTTGDEQYF | TGTGCCAGCCGCGAATCGACTACGGGGGACGAGCAGTACTTC | TRBJ2-7 | TRBV6-5 | . | .
CASSEGLAGAGKNIQYF | TGTGCCAGCAGTGAAGGACTAGCGGGAGCTGGCAAAAACATTCAGTACTTC | TRBJ2-4 | TRBV6-1 | TRBD2 | .
CASSLGGTGGDEQFF | TGCGCCAGCAGCTTGGGGGGAACAGGGGGAGATGAGCAGTTCTTC | TRBJ2-1 | TRBV5-1 | TRBD1 | .
CASSYTGEWETQYF | TGTGCCAGCAGTTATACAGGGGAGTGGGAGACCCAGTACTTC | TRBJ2-5 | TRBV6-6 | TRBD1 | once
CASSLPGIDTGELFF | TGTGCCAGCAGCTTGCCCGGGATCGACACCGGGGAGCTGTTTTTT | TRBJ2-2 | TRBV5-4 | . | .
CASSEWVGENTEAFF | TGCGCCAGCAGTGAATGGGTCGGAGAGAACACTGAAGCTTTCTTT | TRBJ1-1 | TRBV10-1 | . | .
CASGAGAPQETQYF | TGTGCCAGCGGGGCGGGGGCCCCCCAAGAGACCCAGTACTTC | TRBJ2-5 | TRBV6-1 | . | .
CASRPGVTDTQYF | TGTGCCAGCAGGCCAGGTGTTACCGATACGCAGTATTTT | TRBJ2-3 | TRBV11-2 | . | once
CASSLTLRETQYF | TGTGCCAGCAGCTTAACTCTGCGGGAGACCCAGTACTTC | TRBJ2-5 | TRBV7-3 | . | .
CASSFQRATLPYNEQFF | TGTGCCAGCAGCTTCCAACGCGCTACCTTACCCTACAATGAGCAGTTCTTC | TRBJ2-1 | TRBV7-2 | . | .
CASSSGTSSRAETQYF | TGTGCCAGCAGCTCGGGGACTAGCTCTCGGGCAGAGACCCAGTACTTC | TRBJ2-5 | TRBV5-4 | TRBD2 | .
CASSLAPWSGSGSDTQYF | TGTGCCAGCAGCTTAGCCCCCTGGAGCGGGAGTGGGTCAGATACGCAGTATTTT | TRBJ2-3 | TRBV11-3 | TRBD2 | once
CASSWDRASGANVLTF | TGCGCCAGCAGCTGGGACAGGGCTTCGGGGGCCAACGTCCTGACTTTC | TRBJ2-6 | TRBV5-1 | TRBD1 | .